A selection of T cell receptor beta chains follows, all from one sample in a study of blood T cells in healthy people across ages. TCRdb fed the 5' RACE reads into MiXCR, producing one record per CDR3 protein. The repertoire holds a few hundred thousand distinct CDR3 sequences, with 25% to 30% as singletons. Sequencing was done on a sample of blood. Every receptor here comes from a woman aged 65 to 85 in good health. CDR3s include the opening cysteine and the closing phenylalanine or tryptophan. The D gene is left open where the match is weak. Expanded clones are given a class, and other clones once, few, many or no size at all.

cdr3_nt	cdr3_aa	d_call	j_call	clone_size	v_call
TGTGCCTCGGGGGGGCAGGTGACCCAGTACTTC	CASGGQVTQYF	TRBD2	TRBJ2-5	NA	TRBV30
TGTGCCAGCAGCGACGGGGTAGGGGGCACCGGGGAGCTGTTTTTT	CASSDGVGGTGELFF	NA	TRBJ2-2	NA	TRBV9
TGTGCCAGTAGACTCCGGGACATAGTCTATGGCTACACCTTC	CASRLRDIVYGYTF	NA	TRBJ1-2	NA	TRBV7-2
TGCAGTGCCTTAACAGGGTTTGATGGCTACACCTTC	CSALTGFDGYTF	NA	TRBJ1-2	few	TRBV20-1
TGTGCCATCAGTGTAGGCGGGACCTACACAGATACGCAGTATTTT	CAISVGGTYTDTQYF	NA	TRBJ2-3	NA	TRBV10-3
TGTGCCAGCAGTGAGCCTCCGGATACGCAGTATTTT	CASSEPPDTQYF	NA	TRBJ2-3	NA	TRBV5-4
TGTGCCAGCAGCTTCCTCCCAATGCCTGGGGGCAATCAGCCCCAGCATTTT	CASSFLPMPGGNQPQHF	NA	TRBJ1-5	NA	TRBV7-9
TGTGCCAGTAGCGGGACAGGGGATCAAGAGACCCAGTACTTC	CASSGTGDQETQYF	TRBD1	TRBJ2-5	NA	TRBV19
TGTGCCAGCAGCTTACGCGCTAGTCGCCCCGAAGAGACCCAGTACTTC	CASSLRASRPEETQYF	NA	TRBJ2-5	NA	TRBV11-1
TGCGCCAGCAGGCGTATTCCCGGGACTAGCGGGGGGGACCACGAGCAGTACTTC	CASRRIPGTSGGDHEQYF	TRBD2	TRBJ2-7	NA	TRBV5-1
TGTGCCACCAGCAGATCATCGGGACAGGAAGTGAAAAAGACCCAGTACTTC	CATSRSSGQEVKKTQYF	TRBD1	TRBJ2-5	NA	TRBV15
TGTGCCAGCAGTGAATTAACCTACGAGCAGTACTTC	CASSELTYEQYF	NA	TRBJ2-7	few	TRBV25-1
TGCAGCGTTGAGAGGGGAGCTGGAAACACCATATATTTT	CSVERGAGNTIYF	NA	TRBJ1-3	few	TRBV29-1
TGTGCCAGCAGCTTTTTTTTCACTTCCTACGAGCAGTACTTC	CASSFFFTSYEQYF	NA	TRBJ2-7	NA	TRBV11-3
TGTGCCAGCAGCGCGGGACAGTCCTCTGGAAACACCATATATTTT	CASSAGQSSGNTIYF	TRBD1	TRBJ1-3	many	TRBV7-3
TGCGCCAGCAGCCAAGAATGGGGCAGGATGAAGCCCCAGCATTTT	CASSQEWGRMKPQHF	NA	TRBJ1-5	few	TRBV4-1
TGTGCCAGCAGCTTAGATAGGACAGGGAACTATGGCTACACCTTC	CASSLDRTGNYGYTF	TRBD1	TRBJ1-2	once	TRBV7-2
TGTGCCGGCAGCCTCAGGGAAGAGACCCAGTACTTC	CAGSLREETQYF	NA	TRBJ2-5	NA	TRBV7-2
TGCGCCAGCAGCCCCCGTGGGTCTAGCATTTTACCAGAGACCCAGTACTTC	CASSPRGSSILPETQYF	NA	TRBJ2-5	NA	TRBV5-1
TGTGCCAGCTCACGGACGACAGAGACTTATGGCTACACCTTC	CASSRTTETYGYTF	NA	TRBJ1-2	NA	TRBV7-2
TGTGCCAGCAGCCCTACCTTGGCTAACTATGGCTACACCTTC	CASSPTLANYGYTF	NA	TRBJ1-2	few	TRBV7-6
TGTGCCAGCAGCTCCACGATTTCACCCCTCCACTTT	CASSSTISPLHF	NA	TRBJ1-6	NA	TRBV7-9
TGCGCCAGCAGCCCGGGGACTAGCGGGAGGGCCCTACCACACACAGATACGCAGTATTTT	CASSPGTSGRALPHTDTQYF	TRBD2	TRBJ2-3	NA	TRBV4-1
TGTGCCAGCAGTTTAGCTCAGGGATTTGGGGCTTTCTTT	CASSLAQGFGAFF	NA	TRBJ1-1	few	TRBV12-3/TRBV12-4
TGTGCCAGCAGCCAGTTGGGGGCGAACACTGAAGCTTTCTTT	CASSQLGANTEAFF	NA	TRBJ1-1	few	TRBV3-1
TGTGCCAGCAGCCCGAGCAAGAACACTGAAGCTTTCTTT	CASSPSKNTEAFF	NA	TRBJ1-1	NA	TRBV6-6
TGCAGCGTTGATTTGTGGGGCACTGGAAACACCATATATTTT	CSVDLWGTGNTIYF	NA	TRBJ1-3	NA	TRBV29-1
TGTGCCACCGGGCCGGGACAGGGGGCTTATGGCTACACCTTC	CATGPGQGAYGYTF	TRBD1	TRBJ1-2	NA	TRBV5-5
TGCGCCGGCAGCCAAGGACCGGCGGAGACCCAGTACTTC	CAGSQGPAETQYF	NA	TRBJ2-5	NA	TRBV5-1
TGTGCCACCAGTGATCGGGACAGCTACTATGGCTACACCTTC	CATSDRDSYYGYTF	TRBD1	TRBJ1-2	NA	TRBV24-1
TGCAGTGCTACGGCGGGGGGTTACAATGAGCAGTTCTTC	CSATAGGYNEQFF	TRBD2	TRBJ2-1	NA	TRBV20-1
TGTGCCACCAGTGATTTGCGGGGGACAGGGCATGGCGATGAGCAGTTCTTC	CATSDLRGTGHGDEQFF	TRBD1	TRBJ2-1	NA	TRBV24-1
TGTGCCAGCAGCCAAAGAAGAGGTCTAGCGGGGCAAGAGACCCAGTACTTC	CASSQRRGLAGQETQYF	TRBD2	TRBJ2-5	NA	TRBV14
TGTGCCAGCAGTGAAGAGGGGACAGGGATCAATGAGCAGTTCTTC	CASSEEGTGINEQFF	TRBD1	TRBJ2-1	few	TRBV2
TGTGCCAGCAGCTTAGGTCTAACGGGGTCAACTAATGAAAAACTGTTTTTT	CASSLGLTGSTNEKLFF	NA	TRBJ1-4	NA	TRBV7-9
TGTGCCAGCAGCGGGCCTCCTGGCGAGCAGTACTTC	CASSGPPGEQYF	NA	TRBJ2-7	few	TRBV28
TGTGCCAGCTCACCACCTATGGCCGGGGCCTATGGCTACACCTTC	CASSPPMAGAYGYTF	NA	TRBJ1-2	few	TRBV18
TGCAGTGCTAGAGCACAGGGAAACACCGGGGAGCTGTTTTTT	CSARAQGNTGELFF	NA	TRBJ2-2	NA	TRBV20-1
TGTGCCAGCAGCCCGCGCGGGACTAATGAAAAACTGTTTTTT	CASSPRGTNEKLFF	NA	TRBJ1-4	few	TRBV3-1
TGCGCCAGCAGCCTAGGTTTGGCGCGGAATGAGCAGTTCTTC	CASSLGLARNEQFF	NA	TRBJ2-1	NA	TRBV5-1
TGCGCCAGCAGCAGGGAATTTAATGAAAAACTGTTTTTT	CASSREFNEKLFF	NA	TRBJ1-4	many	TRBV5-1
TGCGCCAGCAGCCCGATTATCGGGGATCAGAGCGAGCAGTACTTC	CASSPIIGDQSEQYF	NA	TRBJ2-7	NA	TRBV5-1
TGTGCCAGCAGTTCGACGACTGGGGCCGAGCAGTACTTC	CASSSTTGAEQYF	NA	TRBJ2-7	few	TRBV7-9
TGCAGCGTCCTCAGGGGTTATGAAGCTTTCTTT	CSVLRGYEAFF	NA	TRBJ1-1	few	TRBV29-1
TGTGCCAGCAGAGGTAGCGGGGGGTACAATGAGCAGTTCTTC	CASRGSGGYNEQFF	TRBD2	TRBJ2-1	few	TRBV27
TGTGCCAGCAGTTACTCGAACAGGGGGGAGGATGGCTACACCTTC	CASSYSNRGEDGYTF	TRBD1	TRBJ1-2	few	TRBV6-6
TGTGCCAGCAGTCATCGACAGCAAGAGACCCAGTACTTC	CASSHRQQETQYF	NA	TRBJ2-5	NA	TRBV6-6